These T cell receptor beta chains were read from a single sample in a study of patients and donors after allogeneic stem cell transplantation. MiXCR was run by TCRdb on the RT-PCR reads, yielding one entry per CDR3 protein. The sample has about 40,000 distinct CDR3 sequences; around a third are singletons. What was sequenced was blood, either unsorted or a sorted T cell fraction (not recorded which). The receptors shown here come from a human donor who was either an allogeneic HSCT recipient or a stem cell or donor lymphocyte infusion donor (not recorded which). It is not recorded whose cells these are; they may come from a transplant donor. Each CDR3 is given with its conserved first and last residue. Fields, in order: J gene, V gene, clone size, D gene, CDR3 DNA, CDR3 protein. A D gene is named only where the DNA matches it firmly. Clone size is given for some rows only: seen once, a few or many times, or a class if the clone is expanded.

J: TRBJ1-2; V: TRBV5-1; size: -; D: TRBD1; DNA: TGCGCCAGCAGCTTGCAGGGGGCAACTCCTAACTATGGCTACACCTTC; CDR3: CASSLQGATPNYGYTF
J: TRBJ2-2; V: TRBV4-2; size: few; D: TRBD2; DNA: TGTGCCAGCAGACCAAGGGCGGGAGCGAACACCGGGGAGCTGTTTTTT; CDR3: CASRPRAGANTGELFF
J: TRBJ1-6; V: TRBV28; size: few; D: -; DNA: TGTGCCAGCAGTTTGGGCCCAAATGTTTATAATTCACCCCTCCACTTT; CDR3: CASSLGPNVYNSPLHF
J: TRBJ2-2; V: TRBV7-6; size: -; D: -; DNA: TGTGCCAGCAGCTTACCACTAGGCCGAGGGGATACCGGGGAGCTGTTTTTT; CDR3: CASSLPLGRGDTGELFF
J: TRBJ1-4; V: TRBV7-9; size: few; D: TRBD1; DNA: TGTGCCAGCAGCTTTGAGGGGGCCGGTGAAAAACTGTTTTTT; CDR3: CASSFEGAGEKLFF
J: TRBJ1-5; V: TRBV7-3; size: few; D: -; DNA: TGTGCCAGCACCCTCCCGGGCCAGCCCCAGCATTTT; CDR3: CASTLPGQPQHF
J: TRBJ1-4; V: TRBV7-9; size: many; D: -; DNA: TGTGCCAGCAGCTTGTCGGGGGAAAAACTGTTTTTT; CDR3: CASSLSGEKLFF
J: TRBJ2-3; V: TRBV9; size: -; D: TRBD2; DNA: TGTGCCAGCAGCAAAGCCTCCGGGACTAGCGGGAACACAGATACGCAGTATTTT; CDR3: CASSKASGTSGNTDTQYF
J: TRBJ2-7; V: TRBV12-3/TRBV12-4; size: few; D: -; DNA: TGTGCCAGCAGTTTAGTCGCTGGGTTCGAGCAGTACTTC; CDR3: CASSLVAGFEQYF
J: TRBJ2-1; V: TRBV29-1; size: -; D: -; DNA: TGCAGCGTGAAAAATGACCTATACAATGAGCAGTTCTTC; CDR3: CSVKNDLYNEQFF
J: TRBJ2-1; V: TRBV6-5; size: -; D: TRBD2; DNA: TGTGCCAGCAGTTACTCGAGCGGGAGGGCCATTGAGCAGTTCTTC; CDR3: CASSYSSGRAIEQFF
J: TRBJ2-2; V: TRBV12-3/TRBV12-4; size: few; D: TRBD1; DNA: TGTGCCAGCAGTCCGCAGGGGGTACCAACCGGGGAGCTGTTTTTT; CDR3: CASSPQGVPTGELFF
J: TRBJ1-5; V: TRBV24-1; size: few; D: -; DNA: TGTGCCACCAGTGAGGGGGGGATGGGGTTAAAGCAGCCCCAGCATTTT; CDR3: CATSEGGMGLKQPQHF
J: TRBJ2-5; V: TRBV19; size: -; D: TRBD2; DNA: TGTGCCAGTAACTCCGGGAGGACTAGCGGTTTACTCAAAGCCGAAGAGACCCAGTACTTC; CDR3: CASNSGRTSGLLKAEETQYF
J: TRBJ2-5; V: TRBV28; size: -; D: -; DNA: TGTGCCAGCAGGCCTAACGGGACACCGCTCCCCCAAGAGACCCAGTACTTC; CDR3: CASRPNGTPLPQETQYF
J: TRBJ2-3; V: TRBV27; size: -; D: TRBD2; DNA: TGTGCCAGCAGTTCGACTACTAGCGGGGTTCCAGATACGCAGTATTTT; CDR3: CASSSTTSGVPDTQYF
J: TRBJ1-1; V: TRBV6-2/TRBV6-3; size: -; D: -; DNA: TGTGCCAGCAGTAAGCGGACGGAGAACACTGAAGCTTTCTTT; CDR3: CASSKRTENTEAFF
J: TRBJ2-3; V: TRBV3-1; size: few; D: -; DNA: TGTGCCAGCAGCCAAGGACAGTCCCCTAGCACAGATACGCAGTATTTT; CDR3: CASSQGQSPSTDTQYF
J: TRBJ2-7; V: TRBV20-1; size: -; D: -; DNA: TGCAGTGCTAGTGTGGGAGGTGAGCAGTACTTC; CDR3: CSASVGGEQYF
J: TRBJ2-7; V: TRBV6-2/TRBV6-3; size: few; D: TRBD2; DNA: TGTGCCAGCAGTTACGGGGGACTAGTTTACGAGCAGTACTTC; CDR3: CASSYGGLVYEQYF
J: TRBJ1-1; V: TRBV5-1; size: many; D: -; DNA: TGCGCCAGCAGCGGGGGACCCTCGAACACTGAAGCTTTCTTT; CDR3: CASSGGPSNTEAFF
J: TRBJ1-2; V: TRBV9; size: few; D: -; DNA: TGTGCCAGCACCCTTACAGGGCCCTATGGCTACACCTTC; CDR3: CASTLTGPYGYTF
J: TRBJ2-7; V: TRBV28; size: few; D: -; DNA: TGTGCCAGCAGTTTATCGACAGTTAGCTCCTACGAGCAGTACTTC; CDR3: CASSLSTVSSYEQYF
J: TRBJ1-1; V: TRBV7-8; size: few; D: TRBD1; DNA: TGTGCCAGCAGCTCCCATGACAGGGGAAGGACTGAAGCTTTCTTT; CDR3: CASSSHDRGRTEAFF
J: TRBJ2-7; V: TRBV29-1; size: -; D: -; DNA: TGCAGCGTGACAGTTGGGACCAGCTTGGAGCAGTACTTC; CDR3: CSVTVGTSLEQYF
J: TRBJ1-2; V: TRBV20-1; size: -; D: TRBD1; DNA: TGCAGTGCTGTAACAGGGGCGACTGGCTACACCTTC; CDR3: CSAVTGATGYTF
J: TRBJ1-1; V: TRBV11-2; size: many; D: -; DNA: -; CDR3: CASSLVGQGAFTTFF
J: TRBJ1-2; V: TRBV6-5; size: many; D: -; DNA: TGTGCCAGCAGTTATGAGCGGGGTGGCTACACCTTC; CDR3: CASSYERGGYTF
J: TRBJ2-7; V: TRBV28; size: -; D: TRBD2; DNA: TGTGCCAGCAGGACTAGCGGGAGCGGGGCCTACGAGCAGTACTTC; CDR3: CASRTSGSGAYEQYF